This paragraph reports one T cell receptor beta chain. The data were obtained in a study of blood T cell repertoires in COVID-19. For the study at large: Acute and convalescent COVID-19 specimens originated in the United States, Italy and Spain. T cells, B-cell-depleted T cells, or PBMCs provided the cDNA or gDNA that served as material.

Source study methods: From reference gene primer amplification, estimates of nucleated cell counts were derived. The data were produced by immunoSEQ multiplex PCR, yet TCRdb's version contains in-frame clones alone and is incomplete. V, J and clone size derive from that table, while D and trimming were established from the DNA sequence. This table holds about 170,000 clones, approximately 81% found once. The Seattle patients joined while their infection was active and were tracked longitudinally afterward. The sequencing input was peripheral blood. The TCR was taken from a woman between 65 and 79 years old with COVID-19, enrolled during active disease.

CDR3 region: CASSLWRGFGDTQYF. The CDR3 DNA is TGTGCCAGTAGTCTTTGGCGGGGATTTGGAGATACGCAGTATTTT. The chain joins TRBV19 to TRBJ2-3, with D tentatively TRBD2 (6 bases). The CDR3 spans 15 residues. Between the trimmed V and J ends, which lost 5 bases and 5 bases, there was a span of 17 bases. Germline loops: CDR1 LNHDA, CDR2 SQIVND (reference sequence).